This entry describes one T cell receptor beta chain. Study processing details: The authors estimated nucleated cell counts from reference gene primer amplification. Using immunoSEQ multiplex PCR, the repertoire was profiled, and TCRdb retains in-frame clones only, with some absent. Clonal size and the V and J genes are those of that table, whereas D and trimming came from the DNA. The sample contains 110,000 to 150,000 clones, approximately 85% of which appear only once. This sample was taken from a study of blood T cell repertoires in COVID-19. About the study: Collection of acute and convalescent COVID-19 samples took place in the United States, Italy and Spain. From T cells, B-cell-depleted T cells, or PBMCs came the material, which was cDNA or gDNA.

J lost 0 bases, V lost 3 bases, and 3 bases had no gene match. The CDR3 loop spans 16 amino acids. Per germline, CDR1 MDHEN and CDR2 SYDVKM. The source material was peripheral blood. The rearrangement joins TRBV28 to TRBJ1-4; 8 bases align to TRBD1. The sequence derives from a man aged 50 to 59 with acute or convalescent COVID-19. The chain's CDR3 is CASSLTGAPTNEKLFF. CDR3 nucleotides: TGTGCCAGCAGTTTGACAGGGGCCCCAACTAATGAAAAACTGTTTTTT.